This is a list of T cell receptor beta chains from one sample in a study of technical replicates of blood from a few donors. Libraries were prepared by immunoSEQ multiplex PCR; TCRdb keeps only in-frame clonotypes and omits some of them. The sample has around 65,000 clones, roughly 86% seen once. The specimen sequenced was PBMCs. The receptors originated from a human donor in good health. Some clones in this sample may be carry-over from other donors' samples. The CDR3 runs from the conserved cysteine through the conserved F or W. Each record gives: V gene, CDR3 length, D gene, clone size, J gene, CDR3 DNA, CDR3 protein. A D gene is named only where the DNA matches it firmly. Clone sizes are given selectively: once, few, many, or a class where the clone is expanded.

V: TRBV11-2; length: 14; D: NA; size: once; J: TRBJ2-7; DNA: TGTGCCAGCAGCGAGTCTAACCCTACCTACGAGCAGTACTTC; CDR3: CASSESNPTYEQYF
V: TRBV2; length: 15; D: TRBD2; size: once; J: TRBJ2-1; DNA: TGTGCCAGCAGGGGACTAGCGGGAGGGCCCAATGAGCAGTTCTTC; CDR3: CASRGLAGGPNEQFF
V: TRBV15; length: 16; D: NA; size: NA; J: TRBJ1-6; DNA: TGTGCCACCAGCAGAGAAGGGGTCTCCTATAATTCACCCCTCCACTTT; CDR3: CATSREGVSYNSPLHF
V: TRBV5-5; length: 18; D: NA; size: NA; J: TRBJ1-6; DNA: TGTGCCAGCAGCTTGTTTGGGACATGGGGCTCCTATAATTCACCCCTCCACTTT; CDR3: CASSLFGTWGSYNSPLHF
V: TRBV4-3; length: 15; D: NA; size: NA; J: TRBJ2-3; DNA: TGCGCCAGCAGCCAAGATCGACAGCCCACAGATACGCAGTATTTT; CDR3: CASSQDRQPTDTQYF
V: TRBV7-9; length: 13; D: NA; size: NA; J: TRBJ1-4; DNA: TGTGCCAGCAGCTTAGTAGTCCTAACGGAACTGTTTTTT; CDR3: CASSLVVLTELFF
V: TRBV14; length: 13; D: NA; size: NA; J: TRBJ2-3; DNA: TGTGCCAGCAGGAAGAGTGGCACAGATACGCAGTATTTT; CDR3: CASRKSGTDTQYF
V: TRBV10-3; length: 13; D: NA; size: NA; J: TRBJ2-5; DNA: TGTGCCATCAGTGAACCGGGAGTAAAGACCCAGTACTTC; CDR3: CAISEPGVKTQYF
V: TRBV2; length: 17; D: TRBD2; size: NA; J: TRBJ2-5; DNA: TGTGCCAGCAGGACTGAGAGGGCTAGCGGGAGCCGAGGGGCCCAGTACTTC; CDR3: CASRTERASGSRGAQYF
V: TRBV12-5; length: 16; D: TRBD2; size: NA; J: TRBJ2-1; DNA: TGTGCTAGTGGTTTGGTGACAGCGGGAGTTTACAATGAGCAGTTCTTC; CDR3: CASGLVTAGVYNEQFF
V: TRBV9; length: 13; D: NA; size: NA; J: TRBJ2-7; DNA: TGTGCCAGCAGCCTCGGGGATCTGAACGAGCAGTACTTC; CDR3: CASSLGDLNEQYF
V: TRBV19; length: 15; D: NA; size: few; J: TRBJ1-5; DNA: TGTGCCAGTACCCCGGCGGGGACCACAAATCAGCCCCAGCATTTT; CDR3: CASTPAGTTNQPQHF
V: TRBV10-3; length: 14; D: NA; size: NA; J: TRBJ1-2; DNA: TGTGCCATCAGTGAGGGACAGTCTAACTATGGCTACACCTTC; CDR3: CAISEGQSNYGYTF
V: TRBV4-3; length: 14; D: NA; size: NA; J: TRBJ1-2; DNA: TGCGCCAGCAGCCAAAGGGGGGGGCCGAGGGGCTACACCTTC; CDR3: CASSQRGGPRGYTF
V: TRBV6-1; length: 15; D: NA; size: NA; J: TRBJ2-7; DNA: TGTGCCAGCAGTGAATCCCCGAATCGGTTCTACGAGCAGTACTTC; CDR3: CASSESPNRFYEQYF
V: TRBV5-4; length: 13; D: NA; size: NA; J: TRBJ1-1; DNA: TGTGCCAGCAGCTTTCAGGCAGGCTCTGAAGCTTTCTTT; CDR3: CASSFQAGSEAFF
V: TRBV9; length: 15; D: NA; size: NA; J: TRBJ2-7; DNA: TGTGCCAGCAGCCTTCGGGACACATTATACTACGAGCAGTACTTC; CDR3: CASSLRDTLYYEQYF
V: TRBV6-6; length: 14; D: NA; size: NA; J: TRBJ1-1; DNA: TGTGCCAGCAGTCTCCGGGACACGAACACTGAAGCTTTCTTT; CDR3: CASSLRDTNTEAFF
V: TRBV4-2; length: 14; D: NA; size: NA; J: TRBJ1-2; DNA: TGTGCCAGCAGCCAAGACAGGGTTGACTATGGCTACACCTTC; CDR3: CASSQDRVDYGYTF
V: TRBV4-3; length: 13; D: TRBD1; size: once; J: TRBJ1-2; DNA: TGCGCCAGCAGCCAGGGACAGAACTATGGCTACACCTTC; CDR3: CASSQGQNYGYTF
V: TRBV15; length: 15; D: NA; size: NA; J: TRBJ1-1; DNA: TGTGCCACCAGCAGAGATCCGGCGGGAGGCGTTGAAGCTTTCTTT; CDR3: CATSRDPAGGVEAFF
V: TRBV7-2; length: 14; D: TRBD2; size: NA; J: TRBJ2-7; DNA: TGTGCCAGCAGGGCTAGCGGGAGCTCCTACGAGCAGTACTTC; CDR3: CASRASGSSYEQYF
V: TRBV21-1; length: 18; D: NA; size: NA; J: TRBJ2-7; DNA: TGTGCCAGCAGCACCCCCCCGGGGGAACAGGGGCGTCCTAACGAGCAGTACTTC; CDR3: CASSTPPGEQGRPNEQYF
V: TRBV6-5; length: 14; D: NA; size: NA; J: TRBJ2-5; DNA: TGTGCCAGCAGTTTGCGGACAGCCCAAGAGACCCAGTACTTC; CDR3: CASSLRTAQETQYF
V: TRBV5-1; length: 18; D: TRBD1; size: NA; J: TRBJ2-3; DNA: TGCGCCAGCAGCTTGGCCGCTATAGGGGACAGGGGTATAGATACGCAGTATTTT; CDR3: CASSLAAIGDRGIDTQYF
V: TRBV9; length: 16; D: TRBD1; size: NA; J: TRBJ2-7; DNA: TGTGCCAGCAGCCCGACGCCGGGACAGGGATCCTACGAGCAGTACTTC; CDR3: CASSPTPGQGSYEQYF
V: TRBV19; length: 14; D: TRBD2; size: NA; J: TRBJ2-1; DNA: TGTGCCAGTAGTATGGCGGGAGGCAGAGATGAGCAGTTCTTC; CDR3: CASSMAGGRDEQFF
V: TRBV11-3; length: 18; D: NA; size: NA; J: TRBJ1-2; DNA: TGTGCCAGCAGCTTTTACGGGACTTTCCAACTAGCTAACTATGGCTACACCTTC; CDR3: CASSFYGTFQLANYGYTF
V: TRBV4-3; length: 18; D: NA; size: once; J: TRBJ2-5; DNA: TGCGCCAGCAGCCAAGAGGATGATCGGACTATCCGGCAAGAGACCCAGTACTTC; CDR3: CASSQEDDRTIRQETQYF
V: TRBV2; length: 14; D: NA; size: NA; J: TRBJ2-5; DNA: TGTGCCAGCAGTGAAAAGGAAACAGACGAGACCCAGTACTTC; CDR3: CASSEKETDETQYF
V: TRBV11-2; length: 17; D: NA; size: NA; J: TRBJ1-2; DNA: TGTGCCAGCAGCTTAAATCGGGATCCACAGGGCGCTTATGGCTACACCTTC; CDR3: CASSLNRDPQGAYGYTF
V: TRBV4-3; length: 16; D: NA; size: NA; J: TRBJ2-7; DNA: TGCGCCAGCAGCCAAGATCGCGGAGGGACTTCCTACGAGCAGTACTTC; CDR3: CASSQDRGGTSYEQYF
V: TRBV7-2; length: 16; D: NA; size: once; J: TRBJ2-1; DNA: TGTGCCAGCAGCTTAGGCGGGACAGCCGTTTCTTGGGAGCAGTTCTTC; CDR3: CASSLGGTAVSWEQFF
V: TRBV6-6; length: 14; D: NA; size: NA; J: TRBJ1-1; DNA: TGTGCCAGCAGTTTGGGGCAGGGTTGGACTGAAGCTTTCTTT; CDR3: CASSLGQGWTEAFF
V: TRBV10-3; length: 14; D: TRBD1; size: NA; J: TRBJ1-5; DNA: TGTGCCACTGACAGGGGGCTGCGGGATCAGCCCCAGCATTTT; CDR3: CATDRGLRDQPQHF
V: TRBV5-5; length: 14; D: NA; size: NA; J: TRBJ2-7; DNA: TGTGCCAGCAGCCCCCAGGGTATTTTCTACGAGCAGTACTTC; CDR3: CASSPQGIFYEQYF
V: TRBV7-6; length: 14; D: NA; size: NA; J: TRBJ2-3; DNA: TGTGCCAGCAGCTGGGGGGGGCCAACAGATACGCAGTATTTT; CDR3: CASSWGGPTDTQYF
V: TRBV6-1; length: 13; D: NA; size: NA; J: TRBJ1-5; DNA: TGTGCCAGCAGGACTTCAGGGGATCAGCCCCAGCATTTT; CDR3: CASRTSGDQPQHF
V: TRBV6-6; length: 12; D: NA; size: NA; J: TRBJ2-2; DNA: TGTGCCAGCAGTTACAATAGCGGGGAGCTGTTTTTT; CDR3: CASSYNSGELFF
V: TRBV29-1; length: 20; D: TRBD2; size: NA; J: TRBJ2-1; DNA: TGCAGCGTTGAAGCATCAACGAGGCCTAGCGGACTAAACTCCTACAATGAGCAGTTCTTC; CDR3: CSVEASTRPSGLNSYNEQFF
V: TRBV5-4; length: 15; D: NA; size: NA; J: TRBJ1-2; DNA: TGTGCCAGCAGCTTGGGGACAACTTCTAACTATGGCTACACCTTC; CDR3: CASSLGTTSNYGYTF
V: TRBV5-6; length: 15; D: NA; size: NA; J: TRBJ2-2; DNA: TGTGCCAGCAGCTTGGCACAGGGTGAGGCCGGGGAGCTGTTTTTT; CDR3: CASSLAQGEAGELFF
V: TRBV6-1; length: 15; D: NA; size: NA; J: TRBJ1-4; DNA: TGTGCCAGCAGTGTCAGGACAGTGACGTTTGAAAAACTGTTTTTT; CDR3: CASSVRTVTFEKLFF
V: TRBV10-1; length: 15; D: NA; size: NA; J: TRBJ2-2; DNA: TGCGCCAGCAGTGGGGGGCGTCCCACAACCGGGGAGCTGTTTTTT; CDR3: CASSGGRPTTGELFF